These 15 T cell receptor beta chains were sequenced from one sample in a study of cytomegalovirus exposure and HLA in healthy donors. Primers: 60 Vbeta forward and 13 Jbeta reverse. The data were produced by immunoSEQ multiplex PCR, yet TCRdb's version contains in-frame clones alone and is incomplete. The table includes about 140,000 clones, around 82% detected once. The specimen was PBMCs. Receptors originate from a woman aged 18-29 years in good health and CMV-seropositive.

CDR3 amino acids: CASTVDRSMNTEAFF. The CDR3 DNA is TGTGCCAGCACTGTGGACAGATCCATGAACACTGAAGCTTTCTTT. The rearrangement links TRBV6-6 to TRBJ1-1; possible D gene TRBD1, 6 bases. The CDR3 loop spans 15 amino acids. CDR1 and CDR2 (germline): MNHNY, SVGAGI (reference sequence). V shed 7 bases and J shed 0 bases, with 15 bases lying between them.

The chain recombines TRBV7-2 with TRBJ2-1; TRBD2 matches at 7 bases. This CDR3 has 12 amino acids. J lost 10 bases, V lost 7 bases, and 7 bases had no gene match. Looked up from germline, CDR1 is SGHTA and CDR2 is FQGNSA. The DNA for the CDR3 is TGTGCCAGCACCCTAGGGCGGGGGGAGCAGTTCTTC. Amino acid sequence: CASTLGRGEQFF.

In its sample, this clone was seen once. The chain combines TRBV27 with TRBJ2-5, with unresolved D. This CDR3 region has 15 residues. The V gene's germline CDR1 is MNHEY and CDR2 SMNVEV (reference sequence). V lost 3 bases, J lost 1 base, and 12 bases lay in between. CDR3 in DNA: TGTGCCAGCAGTTTCTTGGGCAGCCTCCAAGAGACCCAGTACTTC. Protein product: CASSFLGSLQETQYF.

V gene TRBV7-9 combines with J gene TRBJ1-1; possible D gene TRBD1, 6 bases. Germline V lookup: CDR1 SEHNR, CDR2 FQNEAQ (reference sequence). V was shortened by 4 bases and J by 0 bases, with 12 bases between the two germline ends. There are 15 residues in the CDR3. The CDR3 DNA sequence: TGTGCCAGCAGCTCATCGACAGGACTGAACACTGAAGCTTTCTTT. Translation gives CASSSSTGLNTEAFF.

V and J are TRBV2 and TRBJ1-2, with 9 bases lining up with TRBD1. Germline lookup yields CDR1 SNHLY and CDR2 FYNNEI. V gave up 10 bases and J gave up 3 bases; unmatched junction bases: 12. This CDR3 has 15 amino acids. For the CDR3, the DNA is TGTGCCACCGCGGGACAGGGCGACTATGACTATGGCTACACCTTC. Amino acids: CATAGQGDYDYGYTF. Using reference TRBV2 and TRBJ1-2 for the parts outside the CDR3, the full variable domain is EPEVTQTPSHQVTQMGQEVILRCVPISNHLYFYWYRQILGQKVEFLVSFYNNEISEKSEIFDDQFSVERPDGSNFTLKIRSTKLEDSAMYFCATAGQGDYDYGYTFGSGTRLTVV.

Regarding this clone: The junction does not match germline at one end; this may be a read error. The chain joins TRBV7-9 to TRBJ2-7, with 7 bases aligning to TRBD1. The germline V gene has CDR1 SEHNR and CDR2 FQNEAQ (reference sequence). CDR3 length: 17 residues. CDR3 DNA sequence: TGTTCCAGCAGCCCCAGAGGGACAGCGACCCTCTCCTACGAGCAGTACTTC. This sequence encodes CSSSPRGTATLSYEQYF.

The chain is built from TRBV5-1 and TRBJ2-2, with 13 bases identical to TRBD2. The CDR3 length is 18 residues. CDR1 and CDR2 (germline): SGHRS, YFSETQ. With 4 bases clipped from V and 0 bases from J, the junction kept 6 bases outside the gene matches. CDR3 DNA: TGCGCCAGCAGCCCGGGACTAGCGGGAATCGCGAACACCGGGGAGCTGTTTTTT. This translates into CASSPGLAGIANTGELFF.

V and J are TRBV7-2 and TRBJ2-7; 7 bases are a match to TRBD1. V shed 3 bases and J 0 bases; nucleotides not matched to a gene: 5. CDR1 is SGHTA, CDR2 FQGNSA, per germline. The CDR3 contains 15 residues. CDR3 sequence: CASSLDRLSSYEQYF. In nucleotides, the CDR3 is TGTGCCAGCAGCTTGGACAGGTTGAGCTCCTACGAGCAGTACTTC.

The rearrangement joins TRBV7-9 to TRBJ2-2; a possible D gene is TRBD1 (6 bases). V was trimmed by 2 bases and J by 0 bases, leaving 13 bases between them. Germline CDR1 is SEHNR and CDR2 is FQNEAQ (reference sequence). This CDR3 region has 17 residues. This chain's CDR3 is CASSLKPGQPNTGELFF. CDR3 coding DNA: TGTGCCAGCAGCTTAAAGCCAGGACAGCCGAACACCGGGGAGCTGTTTTTT.

The chain employs TRBV2 and TRBJ2-7; D may be TRBD1 (5 bases). With 2 bases removed from V and 6 bases from J, the gap between germline ends came to 11 bases. The CDR3 totals 13 residues. Germline lookup yields CDR1 SNHLY and CDR2 FYNNEI. The CDR3 DNA sequence: TGTGCCAGCAGTGAAACAGGTGATGGCGAGCAGTACTTC. It specifies CASSETGDGEQYF.

The chain joins TRBV7-8 to TRBJ1-1; D perhaps matches TRBD1 (6 bases). Germline CDR1 and CDR2: SGHVS and FQNEAQ. This CDR3 has 17 residues. The V gene lost 1 base and the J gene lost 6 bases, with 21 bases spanning the gap. CDR3 DNA sequence: TGTGCCAGCAGCTTAGTATCGCGCGGGGGCACGACTGCTGAAGCTTTCTTT. It specifies CASSLVSRGGTTAEAFF.

This chain uses TRBV5-4 with TRBJ2-3, with 8 bases lining up with TRBD2. Germline assignment: CDR1 SGHNT and CDR2 YYREEE (reference sequence). This CDR3 has 17 residues. Trimming removed 4 bases from V and 0 bases from J; junction bases left unmatched: 10. In nucleotides, the CDR3 is TGTGCCAGCAGCCGAGACCGGGGGGGATCTAGCACAGATACGCAGTATTTT. Protein sequence: CASSRDRGGSSTDTQYF. The full variable domain, in which reference TRBV5-4 and TRBJ2-3 provide the parts outside the CDR3, is ETGVTQSPTHLIKTRGQQVTLRCSSQSGHNTVSWYQQALGQGPQFIFQYYREEENGRGNFPPRFSGLQFPNYSSELNVNALELDDSALYLCASSRDRGGSSTDTQYFGPGTRLTVL.

The genes are TRBV2 and TRBJ1-6, with 8 bases identical to TRBD1. The CDR3 has 14 amino acids. Germline V gives CDR1 SNHLY, CDR2 FYNNEI. The trim removed 6 bases at V and 10 bases at J, leaving 8 bases unmatched. Here the CDR3 reads CASRTGEPGSPLHF. As DNA, the CDR3 is TGTGCCAGCAGGACAGGGGAGCCGGGGTCACCCCTCCACTTT.

V and J are TRBV6-4 and TRBJ2-3, with TRBD2 matching 12 bases. From germline, CDR1 is MRHNA and CDR2 SNTAGT. V gave up 6 bases and J gave up 2 bases; unmatched junction bases: 3. This CDR3 is built from 15 residues. CDR3 sequence (DNA): TGTGCCAGCAGCAGGACTAGCGGGGCCACAGATACGCAGTATTTT. This sequence encodes CASSRTSGATDTQYF.

The J gene is TRBJ2-1, the V gene TRBV2, with 9 positions matching TRBD1. Germline CDR1 SNHLY, CDR2 FYNNEI. The CDR3 runs to 13 residues. Trimming cost V 8 bases and J 7 bases; bases outside gene matches: 6. CDR3 protein: CASQGQGRNEQFF. CDR3 bases: TGTGCCAGCCAGGGACAGGGTCGGAATGAGCAGTTCTTC.